Included here is one TCR beta chain sequence, with context. Only a few counts were recorded for this clone. What antigen it recognizes has not been identified. Within one base of it there is no much larger clone, and no base qualities were kept. TCRbeta CDR3 regions were amplified from genomic DNA by means of the immunoSEQ Assay, a bias-controlled multiplex PCR. Per the original workflow: The number of nucleated cells in each sample was estimated from the amplification of reference gene primers within the assay. Sequence reads were collapsed and filtered to measure the absolute abundance of every unique TCRbeta CDR3 rearrangement. Productive Simpson clonality was computed per sample as the square root of Simpson's diversity index over productive rearrangements. In its TCRdb copy, this immuneACCESS table keeps in-frame sequences only and misses some clones. Where compared with another copy, unresolved V genes explain less than half of these, and the others have no known cause. That table supplies the V and J calls and clone size; D and trimming were determined from the DNA. This sample holds around 200,000 clones; under 80% were observed only once. The ten largest clones represent around 12% of the sample.

The data stem from a study of blood T cell repertoires in COVID-19 (dated by TCRdb to the early 2020s). At the level of the whole study: Collaborator samples came from the United States, Italy and Spain and covered acute and convalescent phases of COVID-19. HLA class I and class II types, where available, came from metadata supplied by the sample provider rather than from assay-based typing. The repertoires were released in a freely available public database intended as a resource for research on the immune response to SARS-CoV-2. The dataset comprised deeply sampled blood TCRbeta repertoires from subjects exposed to, actively infected with, or recovered from COVID-19. The prospective study material was composed of cDNA or gDNA derived from T cells, B-cell-depleted T cells, or PBMCs. The sample metadata nearly always contained a de-identified subject ID, COVID-19 status, age in years and sex. Samples came from the ongoing ImmuneRACE study (first 160 participants) plus 1,254 subjects from 6 global collaborators.

The CDR3, from cysteine to phenylalanine, totals 12 residues. Just the 36-base CDR3 DNA is kept, in frame starting at base 1. Sequences MGHDK (CDR1) and SYGVNS (CDR2) are obtained from the germline V gene. V and J are trimmed by 3 bases and 13 bases, and the gene matches miss 4 bases of the junction. Whole blood was collected in K2EDTA tubes by collaborating institutions according to the institutions' own protocols. For TCRbeta analysis, collaborators shipped samples as frozen whole blood, isolated PBMCs, or DNA extracted from either of those sample types. General conclusions and limits of the study: Clinical and demographic metadata were provided uncurated, with the amount varying by source and participant.

The sample comprised peripheral blood. The clonotype was recovered from a woman in her fifties or sixties with acute or convalescent COVID-19. In this chain, TRBV25-1 is recombined with TRBJ2-1; 9 bases in between match TRBD2. CDR3 sequence: CASSDRLAVQFF. The DNA reads TGTGCCAGCAGTGACAGACTAGCGGTCCAGTTCTTC.